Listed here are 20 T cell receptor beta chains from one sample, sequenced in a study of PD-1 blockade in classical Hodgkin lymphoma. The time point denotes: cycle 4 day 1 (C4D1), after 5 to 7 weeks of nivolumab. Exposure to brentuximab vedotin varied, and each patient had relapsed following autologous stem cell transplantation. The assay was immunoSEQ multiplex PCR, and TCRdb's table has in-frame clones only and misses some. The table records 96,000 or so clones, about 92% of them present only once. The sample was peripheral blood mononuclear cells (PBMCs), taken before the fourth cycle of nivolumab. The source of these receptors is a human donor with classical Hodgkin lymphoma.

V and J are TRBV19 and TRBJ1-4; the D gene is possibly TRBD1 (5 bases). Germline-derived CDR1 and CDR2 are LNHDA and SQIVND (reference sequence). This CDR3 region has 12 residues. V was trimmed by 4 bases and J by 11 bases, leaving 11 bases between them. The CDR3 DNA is TGTGCCAGTAGTACGGGGACGGATAAACTGTTTTTT. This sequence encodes CASSTGTDKLFF.

CDR3 in amino acids: CASTSFIPDNEQFF. CDR3 bases: TGTGCCAGCACCTCCTTTATTCCGGACAATGAGCAGTTCTTC. V is TRBV6-1 and J is TRBJ2-1; no firm D call. The CDR3 loop spans 14 amino acids. The germline V gene encodes CDR1 MNHNS and CDR2 SASEGT. Between the trimmed V and J ends, which lost 7 bases and 5 bases, there was a span of 15 bases.

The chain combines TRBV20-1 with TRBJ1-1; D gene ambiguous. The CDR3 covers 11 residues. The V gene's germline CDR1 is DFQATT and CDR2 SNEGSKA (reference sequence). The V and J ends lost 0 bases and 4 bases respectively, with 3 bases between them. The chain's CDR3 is CSAREPTEAFF. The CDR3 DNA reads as TGCAGTGCTAGAGAACCCACTGAAGCTTTCTTT.

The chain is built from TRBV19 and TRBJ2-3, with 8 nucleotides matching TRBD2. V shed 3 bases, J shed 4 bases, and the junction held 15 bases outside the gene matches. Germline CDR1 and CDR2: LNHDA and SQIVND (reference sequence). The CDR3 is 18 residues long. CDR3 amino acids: CASSIMVAGLAFSDTQYF. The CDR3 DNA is TGTGCCAGTAGTATTATGGTCGCTGGACTAGCATTTTCAGATACGCAGTATTTT.

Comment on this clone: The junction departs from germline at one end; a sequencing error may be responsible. In DNA, the CDR3 is TGTGCCAGCTCATCACCAGCGAACACCGGGGAGCTGTTTTTT. Encoded protein: CASSSPANTGELFF. This chain connects TRBV18 to TRBJ2-2; D remains ambiguous. Germline values: CDR1 KGHSH, CDR2 LQKENI. The CDR3 totals 14 residues.

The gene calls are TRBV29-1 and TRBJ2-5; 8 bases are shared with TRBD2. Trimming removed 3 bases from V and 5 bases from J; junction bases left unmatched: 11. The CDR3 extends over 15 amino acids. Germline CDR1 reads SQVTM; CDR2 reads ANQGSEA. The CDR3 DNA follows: TGCAGCGTTGACGGGACTAGGAGCGGTCGGGAGACCCAGTACTTC. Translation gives CSVDGTRSGRETQYF.

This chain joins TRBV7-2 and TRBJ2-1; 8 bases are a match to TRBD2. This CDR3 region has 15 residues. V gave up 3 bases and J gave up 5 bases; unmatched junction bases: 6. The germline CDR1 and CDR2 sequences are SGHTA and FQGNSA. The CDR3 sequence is CASSLVGRANNEQFF. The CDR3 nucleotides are TGTGCCAGCAGCTTGGTCGGGAGGGCCAACAATGAGCAGTTCTTC.

The CDR3 protein is CASSTSGGHHQPQHF. CDR3 bases: TGTGCCAGCAGTACATCAGGGGGTCATCATCAGCCCCAGCATTTT. The chain uses TRBV28 and TRBJ1-5, with 7 bases matching TRBD1. With 5 bases clipped from V and 5 bases from J, the junction kept 9 bases outside the gene matches. CDR1 is MDHEN and CDR2 is SYDVKM in the germline V gene. The CDR3 runs 15 residues. The whole variable domain, remainder taken from reference TRBV28 and TRBJ1-5, is DVKVTQSSRYLVKRTGEKVFLECVQDMDHENMFWYRQDPGLGLRLIYFSYDVKMKEKGDIPEGYSVSREKKERFSLILESASTNQTSMYLCASSTSGGHHQPQHFGDGTRLSIL.

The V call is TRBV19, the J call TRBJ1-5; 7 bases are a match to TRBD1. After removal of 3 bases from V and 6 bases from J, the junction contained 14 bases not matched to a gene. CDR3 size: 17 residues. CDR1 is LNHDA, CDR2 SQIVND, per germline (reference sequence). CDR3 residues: CASSIHLTGIIRQPQHF. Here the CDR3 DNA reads TGTGCCAGTAGTATCCACTTGACAGGGATAATTCGTCAGCCCCAGCATTTT.

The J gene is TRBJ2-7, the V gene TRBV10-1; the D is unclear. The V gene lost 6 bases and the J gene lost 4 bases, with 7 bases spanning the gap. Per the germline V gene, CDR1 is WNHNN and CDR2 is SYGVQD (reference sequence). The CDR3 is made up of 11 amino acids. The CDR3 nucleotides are TGCGCCAGCAGCCAAGGGTACGAGCAGTACTTC. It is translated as CASSQGYEQYF.

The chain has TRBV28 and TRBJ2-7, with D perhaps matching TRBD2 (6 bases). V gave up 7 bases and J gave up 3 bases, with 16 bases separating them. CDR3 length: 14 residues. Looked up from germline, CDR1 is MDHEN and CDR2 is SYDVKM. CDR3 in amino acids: CASIGEVGVYEQYF. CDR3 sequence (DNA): TGTGCCAGCATCGGGGAGGTGGGGGTCTACGAGCAGTACTTC.

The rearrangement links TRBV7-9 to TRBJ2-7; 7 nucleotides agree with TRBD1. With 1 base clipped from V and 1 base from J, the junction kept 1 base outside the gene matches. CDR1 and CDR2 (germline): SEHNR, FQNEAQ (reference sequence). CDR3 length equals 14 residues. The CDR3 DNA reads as TGTGCCAGCAGCTTAGGGGGACAGTCCTACGAGCAGTACTTC. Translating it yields CASSLGGQSYEQYF.

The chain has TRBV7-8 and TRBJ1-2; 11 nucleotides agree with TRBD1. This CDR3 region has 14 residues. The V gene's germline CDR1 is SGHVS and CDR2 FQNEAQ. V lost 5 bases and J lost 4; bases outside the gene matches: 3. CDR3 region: CASSKGQGGYGYTF. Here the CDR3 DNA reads TGTGCCAGCAGCAAGGGACAGGGGGGCTATGGCTACACCTTC. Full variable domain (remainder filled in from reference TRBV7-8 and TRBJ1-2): GAGVSQSPRYKVAKRGQDVALRCDPISGHVSLFWYQQALGQGPEFLTYFQNEAQLDKSGLPSDRFFAERPEGSVSTLKIQRTQQEDSAVYLCASSKGQGGYGYTFGSGTRLTVV.

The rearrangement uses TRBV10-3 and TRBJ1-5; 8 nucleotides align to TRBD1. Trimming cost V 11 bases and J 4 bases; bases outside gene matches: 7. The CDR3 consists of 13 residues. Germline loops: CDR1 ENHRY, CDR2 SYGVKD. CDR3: CAVKDRVNQPQHF. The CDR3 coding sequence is TGTGCCGTCAAGGACAGGGTAAATCAGCCCCAGCATTTT.

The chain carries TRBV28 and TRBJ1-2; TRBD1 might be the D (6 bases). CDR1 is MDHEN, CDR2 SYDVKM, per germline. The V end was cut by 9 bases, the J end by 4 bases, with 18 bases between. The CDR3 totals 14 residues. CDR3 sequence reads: CASGRGGPSYGYTF. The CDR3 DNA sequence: TGTGCCAGTGGGAGGGGGGGCCCCTCCTATGGCTACACCTTC.

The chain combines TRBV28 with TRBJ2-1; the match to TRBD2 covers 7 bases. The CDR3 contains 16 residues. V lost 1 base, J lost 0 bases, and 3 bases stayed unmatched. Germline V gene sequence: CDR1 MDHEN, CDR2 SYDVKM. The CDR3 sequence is CASSLLASGSYNEQFF. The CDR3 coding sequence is TGTGCCAGCAGTTTATTGGCTAGCGGCTCCTACAATGAGCAGTTCTTC.

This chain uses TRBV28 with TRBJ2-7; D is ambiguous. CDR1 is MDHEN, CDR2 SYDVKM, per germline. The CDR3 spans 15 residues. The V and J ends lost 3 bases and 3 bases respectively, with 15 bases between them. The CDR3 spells CASSLGASGVYEQYF. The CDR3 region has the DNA TGTGCCAGCAGTTTGGGTGCTTCTGGGGTCTACGAGCAGTACTTC.

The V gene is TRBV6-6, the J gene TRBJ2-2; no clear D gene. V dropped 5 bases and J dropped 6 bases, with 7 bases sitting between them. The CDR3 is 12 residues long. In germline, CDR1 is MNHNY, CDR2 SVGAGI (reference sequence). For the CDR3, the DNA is TGTGCCAGCAGTCAAGGCCCCGGGGAGCTGTTTTTT. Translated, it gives CASSQGPGELFF.

The DNA of the CDR3 is TGCGCCAGCAGCCGGAATGGGGGAGAGACCCAGTACTTC. Its protein is CASSRNGGETQYF. The chain is built from TRBV5-1 and TRBJ2-5; D is possibly TRBD1 or TRBD2 (5 bases each). The germline CDR1 and CDR2 sequences are SGHRS and YFSETQ. V was shortened by 4 bases and J by 4 bases, with 11 bases between the two germline ends. This CDR3 contains 13 residues.

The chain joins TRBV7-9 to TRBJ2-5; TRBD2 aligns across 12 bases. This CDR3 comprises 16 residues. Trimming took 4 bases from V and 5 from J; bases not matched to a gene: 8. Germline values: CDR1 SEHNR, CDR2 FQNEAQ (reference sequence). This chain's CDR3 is CASSSRLAGDRETQYF. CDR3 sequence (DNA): TGTGCCAGCAGCTCGAGACTAGCGGGAGATAGGGAGACCCAGTACTTC.